Below are 10 T cell receptor beta chains sequenced from a single sample in a study of cytomegalovirus exposure and HLA in healthy donors. The PCR contained 60 Vbeta and 13 Jbeta primers. TCRdb's copy holds only in-frame clones and misses some; the assay was immunoSEQ multiplex PCR. The data contain around 64,000 clones, 86% of them singletons. The specimen sequenced was PBMCs. The receptors stem from a woman aged 30 to 39 in good health and CMV-seronegative.

V gene TRBV11-3 combines with J gene TRBJ2-5; a possible D gene is TRBD1 (6 bases). The CDR3 consists of 12 residues. Germline V CDR1 and CDR2: SGHNT, YENEEA. V was pared by 5 bases and J by 5 bases, with 9 bases between. The chain's CDR3 is CASSPDRETQYF. In DNA form, the CDR3 reads TGTGCCAGCAGCCCCGACAGGGAGACCCAGTACTTC.

V is TRBV5-4 and J is TRBJ1-4; perhaps TRBD1 as D (5 bases). Germline V gene data show CDR1 as SGHNT and CDR2 as YYREEE (reference sequence). Trimming pared 2 bases from V and 8 bases from J, leaving 13 bases between. The CDR3 runs to 14 residues. The CDR3 sequence is CASSFRAEGEKLFF. The CDR3 bases are TGTGCCAGCAGCTTCAGGGCTGAAGGGGAAAAACTGTTTTTT.

This chain uses TRBV6-6 with TRBJ1-6; no definite D call. CDR3 length: 15 residues. The V and J ends lost 1 base and 6 bases respectively, with 10 bases between them. CDR1 is MNHNY, CDR2 SVGAGI, per germline (reference sequence). CDR3 residues: CASSYYPSGNSPLHF. Written as DNA, the CDR3 is TGTGCCAGCAGTTACTATCCCAGTGGTAATTCACCCCTCCACTTT.

V usage is TRBV9 and J usage is TRBJ2-3; TRBD2 aligns across 8 bases. Germline-derived CDR1 and CDR2 are SGDLS and YYNGEE. CDR3 length: 16 residues. The V and J ends lost 4 bases and 0 bases, in that order; junction bases with no gene match: 7. CDR3 region: CASSRRTSPSTDTQYF. In DNA, the CDR3 is TGTGCCAGCAGCCGGCGGACTAGCCCCAGCACAGATACGCAGTATTTT.

The V and J genes are TRBV7-3 and TRBJ2-3, with 14 positions matching TRBD2. Germline trimming cut 5 bases from V and 6 bases from J; bases unmatched to any gene: 10. The CDR3 is 17 amino acids. The germline CDR1 and CDR2 sequences are SGHTA and FQGTGA. The CDR3 DNA reads TGTGCCAGCAGCCGCAAGGGACTAGCGGGAGTAGGTGATACGCAGTATTTT. This sequence encodes CASSRKGLAGVGDTQYF.

To note about this clone: The same CDR3 arises from other DNA sequences in this sample as well. The chain has TRBV19 and TRBJ2-5; TRBD1 agrees at 9 bases. Germline trimming cut 6 bases from V and 1 base from J; bases unmatched to any gene: 0. CDR1 and CDR2 from the germline V gene are LNHDA and SQIVND (reference sequence). CDR3 size: 13 residues. The CDR3 coding sequence is TGTGCCAGTAGGGACAGGGGCCAAGAGACCCAGTACTTC. Translating gives CASRDRGQETQYF.

This clone was picked up one time. V is TRBV28 and J is TRBJ1-5; D gene uncertain. V lost 8 bases and J 2 bases, leaving 19 bases between the germline ends. CDR3 length equals 16 residues. From germline, CDR1 is MDHEN and CDR2 SYDVKM. CDR3 DNA: TGTGCCAGCTATGCTTACGAGGGATCGGGCAATCAGCCCCAGCATTTT. Protein: CASYAYEGSGNQPQHF.

The chain combines TRBV5-1 with TRBJ2-1, with TRBD2 matching 8 bases. With 1 base clipped from V and 3 bases from J, the junction kept 0 bases outside the gene matches. The CDR3 spans 14 residues. The germline V gene encodes CDR1 SGHRS and CDR2 YFSETQ. In DNA form, the CDR3 reads TGCGCCAGCAGCTTGACTAGCGGCTACAATGAGCAGTTCTTC. This gives the protein CASSLTSGYNEQFF.

The chain employs TRBV7-6 and TRBJ2-1, with 8 nucleotides matching TRBD1. This CDR3 comprises 13 residues. V dropped 3 bases and J dropped 7; count of bases not matched to a gene: 2. Looked up from germline, CDR1 is SGHVS and CDR2 is FNYEAQ. The DNA for the CDR3 is TGTGCCAGCAGCTTCACAGGGGGGAATGAGCAGTTCTTC. It translates to CASSFTGGNEQFF.

The chain joins TRBV4-2 to TRBJ1-2, with D perhaps TRBD1 (6 bases). CDR1 and CDR2 (germline): LGHNA, YNFKEQ. The CDR3 totals 15 residues. Trimming pared 4 bases from V and 8 bases from J, leaving 20 bases between. The CDR3 spells CASSPPQGSPGGYTF. CDR3 coding DNA: TGTGCCAGCAGCCCGCCCCAGGGGTCACCTGGAGGCTACACCTTC.